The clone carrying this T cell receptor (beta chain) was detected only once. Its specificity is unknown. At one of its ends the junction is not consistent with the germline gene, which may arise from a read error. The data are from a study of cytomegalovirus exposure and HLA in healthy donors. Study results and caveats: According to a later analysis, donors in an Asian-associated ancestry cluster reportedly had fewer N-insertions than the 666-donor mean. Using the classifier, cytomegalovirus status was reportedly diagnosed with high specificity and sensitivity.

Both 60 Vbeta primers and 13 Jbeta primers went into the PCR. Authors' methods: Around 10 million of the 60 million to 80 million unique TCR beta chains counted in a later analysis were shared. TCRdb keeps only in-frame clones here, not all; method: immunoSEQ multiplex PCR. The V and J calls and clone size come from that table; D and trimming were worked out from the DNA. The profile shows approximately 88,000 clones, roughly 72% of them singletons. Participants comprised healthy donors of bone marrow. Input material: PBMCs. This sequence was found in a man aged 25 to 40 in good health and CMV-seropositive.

CDR3 sequence (DNA): TGTGCCAGCACCTTATTAGCGGGGGGGACCTACAATGAGCAGTTCTTC. This encodes CASTLLAGGTYNEQFF. The V call is TRBV7-9, the J call TRBJ2-1, with 11 nucleotides matching TRBD2. CDR1 and CDR2 from the germline V gene are SEHNR and FQNEAQ (reference sequence). CDR3 size: 16 residues.